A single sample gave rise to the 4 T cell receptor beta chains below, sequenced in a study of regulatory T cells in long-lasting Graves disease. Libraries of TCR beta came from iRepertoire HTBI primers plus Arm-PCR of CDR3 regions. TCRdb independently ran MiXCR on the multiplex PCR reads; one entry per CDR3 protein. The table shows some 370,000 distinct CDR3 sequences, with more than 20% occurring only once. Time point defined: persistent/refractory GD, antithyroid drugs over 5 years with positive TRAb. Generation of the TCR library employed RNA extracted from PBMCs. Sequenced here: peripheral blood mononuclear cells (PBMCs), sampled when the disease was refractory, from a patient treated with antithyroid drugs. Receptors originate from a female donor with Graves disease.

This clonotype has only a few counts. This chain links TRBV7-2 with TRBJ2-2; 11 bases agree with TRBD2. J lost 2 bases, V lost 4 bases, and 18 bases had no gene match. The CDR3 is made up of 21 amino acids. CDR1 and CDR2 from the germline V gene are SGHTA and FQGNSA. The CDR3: CASSSYIRGRLAGPNTGELFF. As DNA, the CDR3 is TGTGCCAGCAGCTCCTACATCAGAGGCAGACTAGCGGGACCTAACACCGGGGAGCTGTTTTTT.

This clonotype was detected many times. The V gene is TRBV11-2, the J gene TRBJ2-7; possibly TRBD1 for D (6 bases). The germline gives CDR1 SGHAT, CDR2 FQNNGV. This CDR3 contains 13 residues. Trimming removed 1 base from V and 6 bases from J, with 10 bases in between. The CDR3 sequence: CASSLAGAAEQYF. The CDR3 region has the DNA TGTGCCAGCAGCTTAGCAGGGGCGGCCGAGCAGTACTTC.

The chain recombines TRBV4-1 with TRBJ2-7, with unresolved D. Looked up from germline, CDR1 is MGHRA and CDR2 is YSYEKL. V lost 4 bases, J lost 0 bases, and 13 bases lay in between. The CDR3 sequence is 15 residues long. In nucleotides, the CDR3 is TGCGCCAGCAGCCCAGTGGTCACTCCCTCCTACGAGCAGTACTTC. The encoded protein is CASSPVVTPSYEQYF.

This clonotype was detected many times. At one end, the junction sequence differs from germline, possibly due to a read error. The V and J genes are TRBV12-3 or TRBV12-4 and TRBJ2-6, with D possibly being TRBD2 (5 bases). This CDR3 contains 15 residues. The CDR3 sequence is CASSLAPSGANVLTF. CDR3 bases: TGTGCCAGCAGTCTAGCCCCCTCTGGGGCCAACGTCCTGACTTTC.